This T cell receptor (beta chain) comes out of a study of PD-L1 blockade in urothelial cancer (dated by TCRdb to about 2017). The study in broad terms: Therapy was started in the mid-2010s for all patients, and atezolizumab 1,200 mg was administered intravenously every 3 weeks. Blood samples were analyzed 3 weeks after the start of treatment (second dose) and 6 weeks after the start of treatment. Some 30 patients had pretreatment blood TCR-seq, around 25 had at least one posttreatment blood collection, and around 25 had tumor TCR-seq. In the same patients who had TCR sequencing, pretreatment tumors also underwent whole exome sequencing and RNA sequencing. Pretreatment tumor samples, along with matched peripheral blood collected serially before and after atezolizumab treatment, underwent TCR sequencing. About 85% of the roughly 29 patients were males with bladder-origin urothelial cancer, and about 60% of the roughly 29 reported a prior smoking history. Blood samples gave median yields of around 140,000 T cells and some 80,000 unique TCRs, along with a median clonality of about 0.084. The study was an exploratory multi-omic analysis of somatic, immune and clinical correlates of response to PD-L1 blockade with atezolizumab in urothelial cancer. Durable clinical benefit was achieved by nine patients but not by the remaining 20. Durable clinical benefit meant progression-free survival longer than 6 months, and TCR features were also tested against progression-free and overall survival. Patients had an ECOG performance status of 0 or 1 and had received between 0 and 3 prior chemotherapy regimens.

This specimen's time point label, interpreted: pretreatment peripheral blood. A total of around 30 patients with locally advanced or metastatic urothelial carcinoma, treated at Memorial Sloan Kettering on a trial protocol, made up the cohort. Peripheral blood mononuclear cells were collected pretreatment and during treatment, with between 1 and 8 total time points per patient. The Qiagen DNeasy Blood extraction kit was used to purify genomic DNA from total PBMCs and tumor samples. PBMCs were collected pretreatment and during treatment, and were isolated and stored as previously described. Measured from the cysteine to the phenylalanine, the CDR3 is 16 residues long. Of all the DNA, just the CDR3 is kept, 48 bases in frame from base 1. Here is what the overall study found, with its caveats: Improved progression-free and overall survival was found to be associated with pretreatment peripheral blood TCR clonality below the median. At 3 weeks after the start of treatment, tumor-associated TCR clones in peripheral blood had expanded more in patients with durable benefit (n ≈ 24, p = 0.022). Small sample size (n ≈ 29) and many exploratory analyses mean the results are intended to be hypothesis-generating.

Each PCR received spiked-in synthetic TCR analog templates so that absolute template abundance could be estimated from read counts. The immunoSEQ assay used bias-controlled V and J gene primers to amplify TCRbeta CDR3 regions from genomic DNA. Rearranged TCRbeta segments were sequenced at approximately 20X coverage. Processing in the source paper ran as follows. Clustering was used to correct sequencing errors, and CDR3s were annotated against IMGT so that V, D and J genes could be assigned. Downstream analyses used only productive TCRbeta rearrangements, leaving out any out-of-frame or stop-codon sequences. Clonality was computed as one minus Shannon entropy normalized by the log of the number of unique productive sequences. Clones differing between time points or between blood and tumor were identified using Fisher's exact test with Benjamini-Hochberg correction, with an adjusted p below 0.01 applied as the threshold. Entries here come from immuneACCESS through TCRdb and include only in-frame sequences with V and J called. Some clones fail to appear in such tables; in the studies checked, an unresolved V gene covers under half of the shortfall, and the cause of the remainder is unknown. V and J calls and clone size are those listed in that table; D and trimming were worked out from the DNA. The sample table contains under 70,000 clones; only one count was recorded for roughly 77% of them. The ten largest clones add up to around 1.6% of the sample.

Worth noting for this clone: Its antigen has not been determined. Per-base qualities were not stored, and no clone one base away is much larger.

Source: PBMCs, taken around atezolizumab (anti-PD-L1) treatment. This receptor was identified in a man between 70 and 80 years old with urothelial cancer. Recombination joined TRBV21-1 with TRBJ1-1; TRBD1, the D gene given by the table, was not confirmed from the DNA. TRBV21-1 is a documented pseudogene. The nucleotide sequence reads as follows: TGTGCCAGCAGAGACAGGGACCCCTTCTTGAACACTGAAGCTTTCTTT. It is translated as CASRDRDPFLNTEAFF.